Sequencing of this T cell receptor (beta chain) was carried out in a study of Ad26.COV2.S vaccination and SARS-CoV-2 variants. With respect to this clone: Its specificity is not known.

Treatment in this sample: some 20 received Ad26.COV2.S at low or high dose, single or two shots; about five received placebo; per-sample allocation not given. The study sampled participants on day 63 after the first vaccine or placebo injection. Study-level points and caveats: Spike-specific TCR breadth was greater in vaccine than placebo recipients.

The method was immunoSEQ multiplex PCR; TCRdb's version includes in-frame clones alone and lacks a portion of them. The profile shows about 430,000 clones, about 93% of them singletons. The CDR3 length is 15 residues. V was pared by 4 bases and J by 0 bases, with 3 bases of the junction left unmatched. CDR1 and CDR2 from the germline V gene are SGHRS and YFSETQ. The sample consisted of peripheral blood, taken in a trial of Ad26.COV2.S vaccine versus placebo. The sequence came from a person between 18 and 60 years old who received the Ad26.COV2.S COVID-19 vaccine or a placebo. The chain combines TRBV5-1 with TRBJ2-3; 9 bases line up with TRBD1. The CDR3 nucleotides are TGCGCCAGCAGCGGAGGACAGGGGAGCACAGATACGCAGTATTTT. Its protein is CASSGGQGSTDTQYF.